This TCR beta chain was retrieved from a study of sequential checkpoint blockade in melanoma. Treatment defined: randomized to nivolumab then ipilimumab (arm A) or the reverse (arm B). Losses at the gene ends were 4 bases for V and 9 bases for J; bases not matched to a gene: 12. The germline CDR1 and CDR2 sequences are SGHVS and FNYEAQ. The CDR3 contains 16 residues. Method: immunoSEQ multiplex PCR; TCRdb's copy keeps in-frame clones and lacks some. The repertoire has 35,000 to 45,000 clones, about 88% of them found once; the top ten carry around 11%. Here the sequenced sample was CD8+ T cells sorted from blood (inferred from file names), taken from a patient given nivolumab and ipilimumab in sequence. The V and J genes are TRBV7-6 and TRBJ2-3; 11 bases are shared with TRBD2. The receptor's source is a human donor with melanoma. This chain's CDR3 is CASSSPGLAERRTQYF. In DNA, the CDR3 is TGTGCCAGCAGCTCTCCGGGACTAGCGGAACGGCGGACGCAGTATTTT. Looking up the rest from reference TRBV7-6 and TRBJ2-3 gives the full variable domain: GAGVSQSPRYKVTKRGQDVALRCDPISGHVSLYWYRQALGQGPEFLTYFNYEAQQDKSGLPNDRFSAERPEGSISTLTIQRTEQRDSAMYRCASSSPGLAERRTQYFGPGTRLTVL.